This T cell receptor (beta chain) appears in the sequencing data of a study of cytomegalovirus exposure and HLA in healthy donors. Across the whole study: HLA-typed donors contributed some 77 million unique TCRs, which were held in an early data release.

General study results and limits: A missense variant in DCLRE1C was later tied to TCR beta V- and J-gene trimming. In a later analysis, a genetic analysis reported fewer productive-TCR N-insertions in an Asian-associated ancestry cluster than the cohort average. The authors later found HLA-associated TCR beta chains more clonally expanded than equally common others.

About this clone itself: What it recognizes is unknown.

It was with 60 Vbeta and 13 Jbeta primers that the PCR ran. Here immunoSEQ multiplex PCR was the method, and the copy in TCRdb shows in-frame clones only, minus some. The data contain under 200,000 clones, around four fifths of them singletons. This TCR derives from a woman between 50 and 59 years old in good health and CMV-seropositive. Sequences were obtained from PBMCs.

This CDR3 is CASSQPTQGGSQPQHF. CDR3 in DNA: TGCGCCAGCAGCCAACCCACACAGGGAGGGAGTCAGCCCCAGCATTTT. V and J are TRBV4-1 and TRBJ1-5, with D maybe TRBD1 (6 bases). V lost 2 bases and J lost 6, with 17 bases in between. The germline CDR1 and CDR2 sequences are MGHRA and YSYEKL. The CDR3 sequence is 16 residues long.